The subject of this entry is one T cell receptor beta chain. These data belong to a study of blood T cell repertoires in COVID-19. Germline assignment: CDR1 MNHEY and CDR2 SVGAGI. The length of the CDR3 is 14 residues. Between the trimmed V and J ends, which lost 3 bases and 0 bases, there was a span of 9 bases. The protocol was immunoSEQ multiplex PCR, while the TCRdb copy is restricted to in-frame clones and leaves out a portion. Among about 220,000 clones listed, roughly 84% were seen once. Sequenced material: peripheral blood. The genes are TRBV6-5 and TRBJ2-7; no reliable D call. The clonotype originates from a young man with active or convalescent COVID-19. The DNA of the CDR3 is TGTGCCAGCAGTTATGGCAGATACTCCTACGAGCAGTACTTC. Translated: CASSYGRYSYEQYF.